The T cell receptor beta chain under discussion was sequenced for a study of OX40 agonist ivuxolimab in advanced cancers. Whole-study context: An anti-OX40 (CD134) antibody with agonistic activity, ivuxolimab, was administered to patients. Intravenous ivuxolimab at 0.01 to 10 mg/kg was given to patients every 2 weeks. Among those enrolled, mean age was approximately 60 years (range roughly 23 to 85) and 75% to 85% were male.

The CDR3 has 14 residues. Germline assignment: CDR1 SEHNR and CDR2 FQNEAQ (reference sequence). The ends lost 5 bases at V and 3 bases at J; junction bases unmatched: 6. Sequenced by immunoSEQ multiplex PCR; TCRdb stores in-frame clones only, minus some. Here the sample spans about 62,000 clones, about 92% being singletons. As regards this clone: Its cognate antigen is unknown.

Broader study findings: The expanded peripheral T cells' antigen specificity was not determined.

The chain has TRBV7-9 and TRBJ2-5; TRBD1 agrees at 7 bases. Sequenced here: CD4+ or CD8+ T cells sorted from blood, sampled in a trial of the OX40 agonist ivuxolimab. This sequence was found in an adult with an advanced solid tumor such as melanoma, head and neck, liver or kidney cancer. In DNA, the CDR3 is TGTGCCAGCAGCCCCGGGACAGACGAAGAGACCCAGTACTTC. It is translated as CASSPGTDEETQYF.